A selection of T cell receptor beta chains follows, all from one sample in a study of T cells in Graves' hyperthyroidism and ophthalmopathy. TCRdb analysed the multiplex PCR reads with MiXCR anew, one entry per CDR3 protein. Seen here are around 600,000 distinct CDR3 sequences, about a sixth observed once, and the top ten hold approximately 3.5%. The source material was blood. The receptors originated from a middle-aged woman with Graves' ophthalmopathy. Each CDR3 is given with its conserved first and last residue. The order of the fields is D gene, J gene, clone size, V gene, CDR3 protein, CDR3 DNA. A D gene is named only where the DNA matches it firmly. The size field is filled for only some rows; it gives once, few, many or a size class.

TRBD2,TRBJ2-2,NA,TRBV7-3,CASSYLAERGELFF,TGTGCCAGCAGCTACCTAGCGGAACGCGGGGAGCTGTTTTTT
TRBD1,TRBJ1-2,many,TRBV6-5,CASSYSDRDGYTF,TGTGCCAGCAGTTACTCAGACAGGGACGGCTACACCTTC
TRBD1,TRBJ2-3,many,TRBV7-9,CASSLGVLRDRGEDTQYF,TGTGCCAGCAGCTTAGGCGTATTGCGGGACAGGGGGGAAGATACGCAGTATTTT
NA,TRBJ2-3,many,TRBV7-2,CASSFGDSNTDTQYF,TGTGCCAGCAGCTTCGGTGACTCTAACACAGATACGCAGTATTTT
NA,TRBJ2-3,many,TRBV28,CASSLFSGHPDGADTQYF,TGTGCCAGCAGTTTATTTTCGGGACACCCCGATGGCGCAGATACGCAGTATTTT
NA,TRBJ1-1,few,TRBV5-6,CASRGAWSTEAFF,TGTGCCAGCAGAGGGGCATGGTCCACTGAAGCTTTCTTT
NA,TRBJ1-2,many,TRBV3-1,CASSQLDRYYGYTF,TGTGCCAGCAGCCAACTTGACAGATACTATGGCTACACCTTC
TRBD1,TRBJ2-1,many,TRBV6-1,CASSVRTGFEQFF,TGTGCCAGCAGTGTGCGGACAGGTTTCGAGCAGTTCTTC
TRBD1,TRBJ1-1,many,TRBV5-1,CASSSDGQGRNTEAFF,TGCGCCAGCAGCTCCGACGGACAGGGGAGGAACACTGAAGCTTTCTTT
NA,TRBJ2-3,many,TRBV29-1,CSAEGTADTQYF,TGCAGCGCCGAAGGGACCGCAGATACGCAGTATTTT
TRBD2,TRBJ2-5,many,TRBV12-3/TRBV12-4,CASSFSAGREETQYF,TGTGCCAGCAGTTTTTCGGCAGGGAGGGAAGAGACCCAGTACTTC
NA,TRBJ1-6,few,TRBV18,CASSPGGFNSPLHF,TGTGCCAGCTCACCGGGGGGATTCAATTCACCCCTCCACTTT
TRBD2,TRBJ2-1,few,TRBV5-1,CASSSSGIPNEQFF,TGCGCCAGCAGCTCTAGCGGGATACCTAATGAGCAGTTCTTC
NA,TRBJ1-1,NA,TRBV5-1,CASSLQPGVDPTEAFF,TGCGCCAGCAGCTTGCAACCAGGGGTCGATCCCACTGAAGCTTTCTTT
TRBD1,TRBJ2-7,NA,TRBV6-1,CASRTDRTSYEQYF,TGTGCCAGCAGGACGGACAGGACCTCCTACGAGCAGTACTTC
NA,TRBJ2-2,many,TRBV11-1,CASSLLQGTTGELFF,TGTGCCAGCAGCTTATTACAGGGAACCACCGGGGAGCTGTTTTTT
TRBD2,TRBJ2-3,few,TRBV9,CASSVTLAGNTDTQYF,TGTGCCAGCAGCGTAACACTAGCGGGAAACACAGATACGCAGTATTTT